This section outlines one TCR beta chain sequence together with its context. Its antigen is currently unknown. The source of the sample is a study of T cell responses to AZD1222 COVID-19 vaccine. The germline V and J ends were trimmed by 3 bases and 2 bases, with 6 bases remaining between them. Germline assignment: CDR1 SGHRS and CDR2 YFSETQ. This CDR3 contains 13 residues. Data came from immunoSEQ multiplex PCR; TCRdb stores just in-frame clones and leaves some out. Of 120,000 or so clones in the sample, about 90% were seen once. Study-wide results and caveats: Donors in the cohort were predominantly white British and more often female, and clonal diversity was possibly underestimated. Epitopes outside B.1.351 and B.1.1.7 mutated regions reportedly drew nearly half of spike TCRs. No repertoire was sampled before or during the peak T cell response, only after it.

This receptor was taken from an adult in good health. The source was peripheral blood, collected on day 0 of AZD1222 vaccination. The chain combines TRBV5-1 with TRBJ1-3; no firm D call. CDR3 coding DNA: TGCGCCAGCAGCTCGTTGACTGGAAACACCATATATTTT. It specifies CASSSLTGNTIYF.